Sequencing of this T cell receptor (beta chain) was carried out in a study of shared clonotypes between healthy human individuals (dated by TCRdb to 2018 to 2021). Describing the broader study: The cohort included three men and two women between 18 and 49 years of age. For each donor, three plates each were used for CD4 naive and CD4 memory, two plates were used for CD8 naive, and one plate was used for CD8 memory. Blood TCR repertoires of a handful of healthy adults were deeply sequenced to estimate repertoire size and the extent of clonotype sharing between individuals. Libraries were prepared and TCR repertoires were sequenced by different laboratories using diverse techniques, in order to increase sequencing depth and limit assay-specific biases. Per donor, leukapheresis produced somewhere between about 0.85 and 8.9 billion PBMCs. Broader findings and caveats from the paper: Sampling was restricted to blood, and TCR repertoires in tissues likely differ from the TCR repertoires found in blood. About 5% of naive CD4, 3.5% of naive CD8, approximately 2.2% of memory CD4, and 0.35% to 0.4% of memory CD8 clonotypes were shared across a few donors. Higher generation probabilities were observed for clonotypes shared by all four sorted-subset donors than for non-shared clonotypes. Based on pairwise subsampling, the degree of clonotype sharing among donors was expected to be affected by sequencing depth. Estimated clonotype richness was generally larger for naive than for memory subsets. Even with the large sequencing depth, rarefaction of the sorted-subset datasets indicated that sequencing was incomplete. The genetic and exposure-history diversity represented was limited by the small number of donors.

Counted from cysteine to phenylalanine, this CDR3 has 15 amino acids. Only the CDR3 portion is preserved as DNA: 45 bases, with reading frame beginning at the first base. V is cut back by 5 bases and J by 1 base, with 6 bases in the junction unmatched. CDR1 and CDR2 (KGHSH, LQKENI) derive from the germline V gene. Healthy HIV-negative adults with no recently reported acute infections or vaccinations were included as donors. Every donor was a Caucasian adult living in Nashville, Tennessee, USA. CD4+ T cells were enriched through magnetic negative selection, after which naive cells were positively selected on CD45RA and the remaining negative fraction served as the memory subset. Blood was collected by leukapheresis, and PBMCs were isolated by Ficoll-Histopaque density gradient centrifugation and then cryopreserved in liquid nitrogen vapor phase. Purity and quantity of every magnetically sorted T cell population were checked by analytical flow cytometry. From each sorted fraction, genomic DNA was isolated and quantified by UV absorbance on a Nanodrop 2000c.

Using the deep immunoSEQ assay, multiplex PCR amplified TCR CDR3 regions from genomic DNA. For each cell subset, the extracted genomic DNA was distributed evenly across all wells of several immunoSEQ 96-well plates, and each plate served as one replicate. Each replicate PCR for sorted subsets received about 180 ng genomic DNA, equal to tens of thousands of T cell genomes. Purified libraries were measured with a Qubit 3.0 fluorometer, size-checked on a Bioanalyzer 2100, and measured again with the KAPA Library Quantification kit. Each immunoSEQ 96-well plate was sequenced on its own single-read 150-cycle Illumina NextSeq 550 flow cell. Per the source publication's procedure: Because the immunoSEQ output included only junctional sequences and no quality scores, the filtering could not be the same as the filtering used for full-length reads. Sequences were annotated with PyIR, a Python wrapper for IgBLAST v1.9, using IMGT germline references to assign V/J genes and CDR3. Reads with weak V/J assignments (E-value above 1e-6), missing CDR3, stop codons, out-of-frame junctions, or ambiguous translated residues were removed. V3J clonotypes were defined by identical inferred V gene, J gene, and CDR3 amino acid sequence. The percentage overlap between two repertoires was calculated by dividing the number of shared unique clonotypes by the size of the smaller repertoire. RTK rarefaction, the Chao1 estimator, and Recon v2.1 estimates of unobserved clonotypes were used to assess repertoire richness. Generation probabilities were computed with OLGA for all TCRbeta clonotypes obtained by the gDNA method from several donors. This is the immuneACCESS table as TCRdb keeps it, with only in-frame sequences that have V and J called. A part of the clones is gone; compared with another copy, unresolved V genes explain less than half, and the rest is unexplained. V and J calls and clone size are as listed in that table; D and trimming were resolved from the DNA. Recorded for this sample are roughly 700,000 clones; about 74% of them occurred a single time. The ten largest make up more than 1.5% of the sample.

In the case of this clone: The antigen it recognizes is unknown. No much larger clonotype is one base removed from it; base qualities were not supplied.

Rearrangement joined TRBV18 to TRBJ2-7, with 9 central nucleotides matching TRBD1. The TCR was taken from a young woman in good health. The material sequenced was memory CD4+ T cells sorted from blood. Read against the paper, the sample's cell subset or site label means: CD45RA-negative fraction. CDR3 region: CASSADRGKSYEQYF. At the DNA level, the sequence is TGTGCCAGCTCAGCCGACAGGGGGAAATCCTACGAGCAGTACTTC. With the rest looked up from the reference TRBV18 and TRBJ2-7 genes rather than sequenced, the full variable domain is NAGVMQNPRHLVRRRGQEARLRCSPMKGHSHVYWYRQLPEEGLKFMVYLQKENIIDESGMPKERFSAEFPKEGPSILRIQQVVRGDSAAYFCASSADRGKSYEQYFGPGTRLTVT.